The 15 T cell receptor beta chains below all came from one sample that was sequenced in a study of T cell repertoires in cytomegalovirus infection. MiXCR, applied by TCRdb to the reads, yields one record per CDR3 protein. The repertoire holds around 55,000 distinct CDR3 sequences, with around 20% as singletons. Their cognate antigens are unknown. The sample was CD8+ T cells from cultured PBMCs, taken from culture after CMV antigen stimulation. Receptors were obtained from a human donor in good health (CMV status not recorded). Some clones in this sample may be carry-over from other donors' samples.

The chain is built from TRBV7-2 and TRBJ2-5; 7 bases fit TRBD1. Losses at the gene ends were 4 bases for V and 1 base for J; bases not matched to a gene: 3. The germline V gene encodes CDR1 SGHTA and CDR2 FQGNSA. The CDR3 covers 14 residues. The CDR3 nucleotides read TGTGCCAGCAGCTGGACAGGCGCCCAAGAGACCCAGTACTTC. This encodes CASSWTGAQETQYF.

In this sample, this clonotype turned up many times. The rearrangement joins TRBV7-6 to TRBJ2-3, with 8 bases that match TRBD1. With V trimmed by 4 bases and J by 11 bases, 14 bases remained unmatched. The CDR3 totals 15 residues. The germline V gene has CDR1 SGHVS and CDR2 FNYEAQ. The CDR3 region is CASSSQRQGMPKQYF. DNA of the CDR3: TGTGCCAGCAGCTCCCAAAGACAGGGGATGCCAAAGCAGTATTTT.

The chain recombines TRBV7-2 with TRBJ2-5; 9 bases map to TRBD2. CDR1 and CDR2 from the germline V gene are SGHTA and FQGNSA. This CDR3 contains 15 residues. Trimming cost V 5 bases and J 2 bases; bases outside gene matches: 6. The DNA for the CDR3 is TGTGCCAGCAGCCCTGGGACTAGCTCACAAGAGACCCAGTACTTC. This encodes CASSPGTSSQETQYF. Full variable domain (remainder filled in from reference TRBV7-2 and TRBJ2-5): GAGVSQSPSNKVTEKGKDVELRCDPISGHTALYWYRQSLGQGLEFLIYFQGNSAPDKSGLPSDRFSAERTGGSVSTLTIQRTQQEDSAVYLCASSPGTSSQETQYFGPGTRLLVL.

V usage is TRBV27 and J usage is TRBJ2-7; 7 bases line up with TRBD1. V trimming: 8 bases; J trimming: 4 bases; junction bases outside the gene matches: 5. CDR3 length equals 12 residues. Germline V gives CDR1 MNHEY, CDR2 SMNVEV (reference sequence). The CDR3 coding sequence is TGTGCCAGCGGGGACAGACCATACGAGCAGTACTTC. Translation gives CASGDRPYEQYF.

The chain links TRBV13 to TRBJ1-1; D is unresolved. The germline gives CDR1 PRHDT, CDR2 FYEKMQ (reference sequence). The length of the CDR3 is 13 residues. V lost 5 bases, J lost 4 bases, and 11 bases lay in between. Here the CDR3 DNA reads TGTGCCAGCAGCATCCTTCCTAGCACTGAAGCTTTCTTT. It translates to CASSILPSTEAFF.

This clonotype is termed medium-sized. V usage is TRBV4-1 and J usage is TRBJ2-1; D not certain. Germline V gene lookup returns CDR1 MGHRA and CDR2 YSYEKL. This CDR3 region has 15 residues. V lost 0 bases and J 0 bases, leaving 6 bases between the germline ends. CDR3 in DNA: TGCGCCAGCAGCCAAGAGGCCCTCTCCTACAATGAGCAGTTCTTC. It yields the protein CASSQEALSYNEQFF.

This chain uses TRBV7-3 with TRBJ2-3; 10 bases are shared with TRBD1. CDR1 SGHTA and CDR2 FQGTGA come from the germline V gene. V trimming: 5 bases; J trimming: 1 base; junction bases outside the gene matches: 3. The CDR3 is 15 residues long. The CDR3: CASSATGGGTDTQYF. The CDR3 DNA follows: TGTGCCAGCAGCGCGACAGGGGGCGGCACAGATACGCAGTATTTT.

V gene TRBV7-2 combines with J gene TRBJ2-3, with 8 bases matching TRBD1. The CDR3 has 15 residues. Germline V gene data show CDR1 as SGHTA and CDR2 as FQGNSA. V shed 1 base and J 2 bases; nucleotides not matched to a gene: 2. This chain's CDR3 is CASSLGTGLTDTQYF. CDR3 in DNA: TGTGCCAGCAGCTTAGGGACAGGGCTCACAGATACGCAGTATTTT. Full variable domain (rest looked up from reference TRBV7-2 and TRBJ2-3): GAGVSQSPSNKVTEKGKDVELRCDPISGHTALYWYRQSLGQGLEFLIYFQGNSAPDKSGLPSDRFSAERTGGSVSTLTIQRTQQEDSAVYLCASSLGTGLTDTQYFGPGTRLTVL.

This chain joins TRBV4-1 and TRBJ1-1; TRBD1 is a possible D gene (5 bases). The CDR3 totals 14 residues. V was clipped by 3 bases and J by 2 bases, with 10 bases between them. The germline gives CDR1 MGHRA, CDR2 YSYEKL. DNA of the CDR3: TGCGCCAGCAGCCACCGGGACGGTAACACTGAAGCTTTCTTT. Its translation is CASSHRDGNTEAFF.

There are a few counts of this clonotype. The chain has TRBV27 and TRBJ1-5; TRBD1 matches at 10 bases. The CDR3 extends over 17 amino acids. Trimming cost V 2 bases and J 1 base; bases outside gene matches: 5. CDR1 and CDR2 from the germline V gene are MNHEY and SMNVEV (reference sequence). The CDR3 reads CASSLRGTGASNQPQHF. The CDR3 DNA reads TGTGCCAGCAGTTTACGAGGGACAGGGGCAAGCAATCAGCCCCAGCATTTT.

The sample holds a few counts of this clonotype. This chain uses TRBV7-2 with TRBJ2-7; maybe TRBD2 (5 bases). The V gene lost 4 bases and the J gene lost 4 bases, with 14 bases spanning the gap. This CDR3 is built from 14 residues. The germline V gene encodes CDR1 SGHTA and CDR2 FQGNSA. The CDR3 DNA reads TGTGCCAGCAGCTCCGGGTCGAGGGCGTACGAGCAGTACTTC. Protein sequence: CASSSGSRAYEQYF. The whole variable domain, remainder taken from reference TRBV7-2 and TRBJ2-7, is GAGVSQSPSNKVTEKGKDVELRCDPISGHTALYWYRQSLGQGLEFLIYFQGNSAPDKSGLPSDRFSAERTGGSVSTLTIQRTQQEDSAVYLCASSSGSRAYEQYFGPGTRLTVT.

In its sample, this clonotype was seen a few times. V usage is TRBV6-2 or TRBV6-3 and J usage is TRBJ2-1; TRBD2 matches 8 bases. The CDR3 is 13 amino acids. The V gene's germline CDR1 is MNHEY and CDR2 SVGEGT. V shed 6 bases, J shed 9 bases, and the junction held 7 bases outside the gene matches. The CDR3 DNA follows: TGTGCCAGCAGCCTCGGGGGGGCCTCTGAGCAGTTCTTC. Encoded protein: CASSLGGASEQFF.

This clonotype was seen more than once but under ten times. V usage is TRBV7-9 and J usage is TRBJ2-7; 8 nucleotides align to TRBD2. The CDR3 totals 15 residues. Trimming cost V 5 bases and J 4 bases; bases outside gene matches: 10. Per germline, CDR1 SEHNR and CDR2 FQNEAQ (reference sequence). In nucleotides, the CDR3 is TGTGCCAGCAGCCTCACGACTAGCGCCCCATACGAGCAGTACTTC. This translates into CASSLTTSAPYEQYF. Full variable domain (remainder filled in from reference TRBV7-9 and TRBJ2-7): DTGVSQNPRHKITKRGQNVTFRCDPISEHNRLYWYRQTLGQGPEFLTYFQNEAQLEKSRLLSDRFSAERPKGSFSTLEIQRTEQGDSAMYLCASSLTTSAPYEQYFGPGTRLTVT.

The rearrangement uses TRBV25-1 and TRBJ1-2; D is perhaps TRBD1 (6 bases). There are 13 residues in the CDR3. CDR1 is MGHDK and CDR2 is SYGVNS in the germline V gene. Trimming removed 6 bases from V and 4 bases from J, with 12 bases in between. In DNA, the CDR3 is TGTGCCAGCAGATCACAGGGTCCCTATGGCTACACCTTC. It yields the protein CASRSQGPYGYTF.

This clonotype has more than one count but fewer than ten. DNA for the CDR3: TGCAGTGCTTTTGACAGAGATAATTCACCCCTCCACTTT. Its translation is CSAFDRDNSPLHF. V gene TRBV20-1 combines with J gene TRBJ1-6; tentatively, D is TRBD1 (5 bases). CDR1 is DFQATT and CDR2 is SNEGSKA in the germline V gene (reference sequence). V lost 5 bases to trimming and J lost 5 bases, with 10 bases between them. The CDR3 has 13 amino acids.